This entry features one T cell receptor beta chain sequence. Its cognate antigen is unknown. CDR1 and CDR2 from the germline V gene are SGHRS and YFSETQ. The CDR3 runs 19 residues. V was pared by 2 bases and J by 9 bases, with 20 bases of the junction left unmatched. This sample was taken from a study of shared clonotypes between healthy human individuals. Study-wide findings and caveats: Generation probability values for non-shared clonotypes were lower than those for clonotypes shared by all four donors.

Assay used: immunoSEQ multiplex PCR; TCRdb lists only in-frame clones, some missing. The sample includes 800,000 to 1,200,000 clones, about 80% seen only once; the top ten take 0.5% to 0.6%. The sequence was collected from a man aged 18 to 29 in good health. Some clones in this sample may be carry-over from other donors' samples. The chain joins TRBV5-1 to TRBJ2-1, with 10 bases fitting TRBD1. The sequencing input was memory CD4+ T cells from PBMCs. Documented subset: CD45RA-negative fraction. CDR3 in amino acids: CASSFGGPGTGEVLGEQFF. The CDR3 DNA reads TGCGCCAGCAGCTTCGGGGGCCCCGGGACAGGGGAAGTTTTGGGTGAGCAGTTCTTC.